One and the same sample provided the 10 T cell receptor beta chains below, sequenced in a study of T cells in Graves' hyperthyroidism and ophthalmopathy. TCR beta CDR3 region amplification was performed from RNA transcripts. TCR CDR3 underwent first-round RT-PCR with the HTBI primer set. Each CDR3 protein is one row after TCRdb ran MiXCR on the multiplex PCR reads. Of fewer than 650,000 distinct CDR3 sequences listed, around 50% were seen once; the top ten hold about 45%. Source material: peripheral blood or thyroid tissue (not recorded which). The source is an adult woman with Graves' disease, either hyperthyroidism or ophthalmopathy (not recorded which).

The chain uses TRBV20-1 and TRBJ1-6; D gene unclear. Germline V gene data show CDR1 as DFQATT and CDR2 as SNEGSKA (reference sequence). The CDR3 length is 14 residues. V was cut by 4 bases and J by 9 bases, with 16 bases left in between. CDR3: CSATLVGTGSPLHF. The DNA for the CDR3 is TGCAGTGCTACGTTGGTGGGCACTGGTTCACCCCTCCACTTT.

The gene calls are TRBV14 and TRBJ2-1; unclear D gene. CDR1 SGHDN and CDR2 FVKESK come from the germline V gene. CDR3 size: 13 residues. V was cut by 0 bases and J by 9 bases, with 9 bases left in between. In nucleotides, the CDR3 is TGTGCCAGCAGCCAAGATCTGAGAGGTGAGCAGTTCTTC. Protein: CASSQDLRGEQFF.

CDR3 region: CASSQEGWGDQETQYF. The DNA for the CDR3 is TGCGCCAGCAGCCAAGAAGGTTGGGGGGATCAAGAGACCCAGTACTTC. The chain has TRBV4-3 and TRBJ2-5; tentative D call: TRBD2 (6 bases). Germline-derived CDR1 and CDR2 are LGHNA and YSLEER. Trimming removed 0 bases from V and 2 bases from J, with 13 bases in between. The CDR3 contains 16 residues.

This rearrangement joins TRBV7-9 to TRBJ1-1, with no clear D. The germline CDR1 and CDR2 sequences are SEHNR and FQNEAQ (reference sequence). Trimming stripped 1 base from V and 4 bases from J, with 10 bases between. There are 14 residues in the CDR3. The CDR3 sequence is CASSLGLGSTEAFF. The CDR3, as DNA: TGTGCCAGCAGCTTAGGGTTGGGGAGCACTGAAGCTTTCTTT.

This clonotype has a count of ten or more. The rearrangement joins TRBV30 to TRBJ1-5, with D unclear. CDR1 and CDR2 (germline): GTSNPN, SVGIG (reference sequence). The V and J ends lost 5 bases and 2 bases respectively, with 7 bases between them. CDR3 size: 12 residues. The chain's CDR3 is CAWGVGNQPQHF. CDR3 in DNA: TGTGCCTGGGGAGTGGGCAATCAGCCCCAGCATTTT.

This clonotype was seen many times. V and J are TRBV29-1 and TRBJ2-5; 9 nucleotides agree with TRBD2. Germline CDR1 SQVTM, CDR2 ANQGSEA. V was clipped by 4 bases and J by 2 bases; unmatched bases: 2. This CDR3 has 13 amino acids. CDR3 in amino acids: CSVASGNQETQYF. In DNA, the CDR3 is TGCAGCGTTGCTAGCGGGAATCAAGAGACCCAGTACTTC.

V gene TRBV7-9 combines with J gene TRBJ1-1, with D maybe TRBD1 (5 bases). Germline assignment: CDR1 SEHNR and CDR2 FQNEAQ (reference sequence). The CDR3 totals 13 residues. The V gene lost 5 bases and the J gene lost 8 bases, with 15 bases spanning the gap. CDR3 region: CASSPTPGPEAFF. In DNA, the CDR3 is TGTGCCAGCAGCCCCACCCCAGGGCCAGAAGCTTTCTTT. The full variable domain, with the rest looked up from reference TRBV7-9 and TRBJ1-1, is DTGVSQNPRHKITKRGQNVTFRCDPISEHNRLYWYRQTLGQGPEFLTYFQNEAQLEKSRLLSDRFSAERPKGSFSTLEIQRTEQGDSAMYLCASSPTPGPEAFFGQGTRLTVV.

Only a few counts were recorded for this clonotype. The chain couples TRBV29-1 to TRBJ2-7, with D perhaps matching TRBD1 (6 bases). V lost 4 bases and J lost 0, with 13 bases in between. CDR1 is SQVTM, CDR2 ANQGSEA, per germline. CDR3 length equals 14 residues. In nucleotides, the CDR3 is TGCAGCGTTGGACCACAGGGACGCTCCTACGAGCAGTACTTC. Amino acid sequence: CSVGPQGRSYEQYF.

This clonotype was observed many times. The gene calls are TRBV5-8 and TRBJ2-3; D perhaps matches TRBD2 (6 bases). Germline CDR1 and CDR2: SGHTS and YDEGEE. The CDR3 consists of 14 residues. V was clipped by 4 bases and J by 3 bases, with 12 bases between them. The CDR3 sequence is CASSKTSRTDTQYF. The CDR3 region has the DNA TGTGCCAGCAGCAAGACTAGTCGTACAGATACGCAGTATTTT.

This clonotype was seen only a few times. The V call is TRBV20-1, the J call TRBJ2-7; no reliable D call. The CDR3 has 11 amino acids. The germline gives CDR1 DFQATT, CDR2 SNEGSKA (reference sequence). The CDR3 DNA reads as TGCAGCCCAGCACACCACTACGAGCAGTACTTC. This gives the protein CSPAHHYEQYF.